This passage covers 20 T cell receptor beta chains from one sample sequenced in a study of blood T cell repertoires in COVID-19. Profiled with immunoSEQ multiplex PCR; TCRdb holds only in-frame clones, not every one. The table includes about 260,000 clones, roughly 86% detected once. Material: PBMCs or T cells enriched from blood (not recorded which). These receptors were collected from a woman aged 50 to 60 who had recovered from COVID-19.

The DNA of the CDR3 is TGTGCCAGCAGCGGTAGCGGGAGTGGGTCCTACGAGCAGTACTTC. This gives the protein CASSGSGSGSYEQYF. The V gene is TRBV5-6, the J gene TRBJ2-7, with 9 nucleotides matching TRBD2. Germline lookup yields CDR1 SGHDT and CDR2 YYEEEE. Unmatched junction bases numbered 6, after V lost 4 bases and J lost 1 base. The CDR3 totals 15 residues.

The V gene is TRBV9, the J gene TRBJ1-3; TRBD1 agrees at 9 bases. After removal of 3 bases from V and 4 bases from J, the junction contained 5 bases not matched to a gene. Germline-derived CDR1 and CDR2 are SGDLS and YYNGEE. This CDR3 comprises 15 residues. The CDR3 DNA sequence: TGTGCCAGCAGCGGGACAGGGGATTACGGAAACACCATATATTTT. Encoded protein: CASSGTGDYGNTIYF.

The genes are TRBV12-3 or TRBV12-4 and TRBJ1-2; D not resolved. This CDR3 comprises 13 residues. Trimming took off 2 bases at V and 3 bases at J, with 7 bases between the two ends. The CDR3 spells CASSLLTDYGYTF. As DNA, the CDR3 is TGTGCCAGCAGTTTATTAACAGACTATGGCTACACCTTC.

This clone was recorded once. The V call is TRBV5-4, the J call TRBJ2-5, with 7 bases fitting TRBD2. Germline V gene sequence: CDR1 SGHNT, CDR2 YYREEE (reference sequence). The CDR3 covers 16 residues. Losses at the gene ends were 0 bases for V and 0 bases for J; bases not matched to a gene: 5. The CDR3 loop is CASSLGLAANQETQYF. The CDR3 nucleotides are TGTGCCAGCAGCTTGGGCCTAGCGGCTAACCAAGAGACCCAGTACTTC.

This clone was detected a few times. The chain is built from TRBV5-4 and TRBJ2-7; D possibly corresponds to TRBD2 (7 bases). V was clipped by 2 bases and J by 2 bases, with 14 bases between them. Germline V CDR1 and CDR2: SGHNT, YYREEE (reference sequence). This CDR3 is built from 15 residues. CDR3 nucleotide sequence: TGTGCCAGCAGCTTTGGCGGGGGCTCCACCTACGAGCAGTACTTC. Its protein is CASSFGGGSTYEQYF.

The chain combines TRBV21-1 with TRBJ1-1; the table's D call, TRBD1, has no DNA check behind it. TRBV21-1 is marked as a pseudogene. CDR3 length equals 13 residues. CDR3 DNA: TGTGCCAGCGACAGGGGCGAGAACACTGAAGCTTTCTTT. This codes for CASDRGENTEAFF.

The CDR3 region is CAISQQEYNEKLFF. The CDR3 DNA reads TGTGCCATCAGCCAACAGGAATATAATGAAAAACTGTTTTTT. The rearrangement links TRBV10-3 to TRBJ1-4, with a tentative D call TRBD1 (5 bases). The CDR3 is made up of 14 amino acids. V gave up 6 bases and J gave up 4 bases, with 12 bases separating them. Germline CDR1 reads ENHRY; CDR2 reads SYGVKD.

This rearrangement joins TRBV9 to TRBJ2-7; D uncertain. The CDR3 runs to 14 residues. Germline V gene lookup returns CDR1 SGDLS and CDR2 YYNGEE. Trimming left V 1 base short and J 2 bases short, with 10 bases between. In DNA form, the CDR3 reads TGTGCCAGCAGCGTAACCCCAGAACCCTACGAGCAGTACTTC. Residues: CASSVTPEPYEQYF.

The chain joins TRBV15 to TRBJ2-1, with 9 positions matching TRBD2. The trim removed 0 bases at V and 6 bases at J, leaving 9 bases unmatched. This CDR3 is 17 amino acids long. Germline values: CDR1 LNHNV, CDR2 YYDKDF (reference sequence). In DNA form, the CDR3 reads TGTGCCACCAGCAGAGATACAGCGGGGGGACCATCCAATGAGCAGTTCTTC. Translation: CATSRDTAGGPSNEQFF.

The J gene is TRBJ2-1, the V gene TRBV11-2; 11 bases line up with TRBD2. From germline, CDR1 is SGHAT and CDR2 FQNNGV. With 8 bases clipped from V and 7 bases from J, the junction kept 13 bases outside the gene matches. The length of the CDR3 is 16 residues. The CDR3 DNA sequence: TGTGCCAGCGGGCTATATAGCGGGGGGGCCCGGAATGAGCAGTTCTTC. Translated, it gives CASGLYSGGARNEQFF.

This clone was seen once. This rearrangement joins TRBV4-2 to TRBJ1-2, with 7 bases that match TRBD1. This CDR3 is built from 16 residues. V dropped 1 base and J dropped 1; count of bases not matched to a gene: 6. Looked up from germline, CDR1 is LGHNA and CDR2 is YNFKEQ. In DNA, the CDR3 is TGTGCCAGCAGCCAAGTCAAAAGGGACAGTAACTATGGCTACACCTTC. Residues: CASSQVKRDSNYGYTF.

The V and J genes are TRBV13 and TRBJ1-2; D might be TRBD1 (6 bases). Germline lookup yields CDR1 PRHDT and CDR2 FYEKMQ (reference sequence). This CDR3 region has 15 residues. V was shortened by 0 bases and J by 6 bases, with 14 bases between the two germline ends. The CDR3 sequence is CASSLGTGGPHGYTF. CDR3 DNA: TGTGCCAGCAGCTTAGGGACAGGAGGCCCCCATGGCTACACCTTC.

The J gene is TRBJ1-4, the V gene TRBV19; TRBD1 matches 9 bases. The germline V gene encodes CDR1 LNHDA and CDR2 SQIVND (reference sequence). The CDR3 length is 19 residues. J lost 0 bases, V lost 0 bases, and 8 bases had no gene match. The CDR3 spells CASSIDHGTGSSTNEKLFF. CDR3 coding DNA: TGTGCCAGTAGTATAGATCACGGGACAGGGAGTTCAACTAATGAAAAACTGTTTTTT.

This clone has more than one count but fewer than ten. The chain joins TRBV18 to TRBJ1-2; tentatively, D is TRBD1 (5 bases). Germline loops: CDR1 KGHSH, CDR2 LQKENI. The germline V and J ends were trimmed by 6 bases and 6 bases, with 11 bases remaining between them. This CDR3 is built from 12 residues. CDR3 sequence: CASSSPGDGYTF. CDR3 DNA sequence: TGTGCCAGCTCTTCCCCGGGGGATGGCTACACCTTC.

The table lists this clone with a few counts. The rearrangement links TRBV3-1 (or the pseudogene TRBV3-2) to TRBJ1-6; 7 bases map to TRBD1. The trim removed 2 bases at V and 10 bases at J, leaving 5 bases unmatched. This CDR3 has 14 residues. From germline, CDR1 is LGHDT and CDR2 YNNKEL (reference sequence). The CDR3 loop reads CASSQNTGVSPLHF. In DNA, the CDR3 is TGTGCCAGCAGCCAAAACACAGGGGTCTCACCCCTCCACTTT.

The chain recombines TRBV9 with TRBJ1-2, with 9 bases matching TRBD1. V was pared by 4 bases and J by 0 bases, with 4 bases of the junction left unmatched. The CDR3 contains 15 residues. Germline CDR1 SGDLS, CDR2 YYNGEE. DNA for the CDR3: TGTGCCAGCAGCTATGGGACAGGGCCTAACTATGGCTACACCTTC. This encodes CASSYGTGPNYGYTF.

As DNA, the CDR3 is TGTGCCAGCAGCCACTCAGGGAGGATACAAGAGACCCAGTACTTC. Its protein product is CASSHSGRIQETQYF. The chain recombines TRBV7-2 with TRBJ2-5; D is possibly TRBD2 (6 bases). The CDR3 consists of 15 residues. CDR1 and CDR2 (germline): SGHTA, FQGNSA. V lost 5 bases to trimming and J lost 2 bases, with 15 bases between them.

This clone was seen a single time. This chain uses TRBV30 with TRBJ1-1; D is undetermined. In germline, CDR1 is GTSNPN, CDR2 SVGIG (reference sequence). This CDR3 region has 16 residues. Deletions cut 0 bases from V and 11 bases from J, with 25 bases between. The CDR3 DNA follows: TGTGCCTGGAGTGTATCTTTCTTTGGGCTCCCGAAAGGCGCTTTCTTT. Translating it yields CAWSVSFFGLPKGAFF. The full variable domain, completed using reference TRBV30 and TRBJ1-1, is SQTIHQWPATLVQPVGSPLSLECTVEGTSNPNLYWYRQAAGRGLQLLFYSVGIGQISSEVPQNLSASRPQDRQFILSSKKLLLSDSGFYLCAWSVSFFGLPKGAFFGQGTRLTVV.

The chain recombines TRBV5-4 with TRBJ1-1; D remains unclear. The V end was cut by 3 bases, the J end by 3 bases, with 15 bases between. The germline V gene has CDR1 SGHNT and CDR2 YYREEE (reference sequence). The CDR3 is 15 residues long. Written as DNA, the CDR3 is TGTGCCAGCAGCTCATGGGCCCTACGTGACACTGAAGCTTTCTTT. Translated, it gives CASSSWALRDTEAFF.

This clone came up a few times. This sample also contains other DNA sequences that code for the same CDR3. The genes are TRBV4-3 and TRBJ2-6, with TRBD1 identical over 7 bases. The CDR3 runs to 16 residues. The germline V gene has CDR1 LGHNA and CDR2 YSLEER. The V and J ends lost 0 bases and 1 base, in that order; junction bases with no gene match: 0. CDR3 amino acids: CASSQETGSGANVLTF. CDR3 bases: TGCGCCAGCAGCCAAGAGACAGGGTCTGGGGCCAACGTCCTGACTTTC.